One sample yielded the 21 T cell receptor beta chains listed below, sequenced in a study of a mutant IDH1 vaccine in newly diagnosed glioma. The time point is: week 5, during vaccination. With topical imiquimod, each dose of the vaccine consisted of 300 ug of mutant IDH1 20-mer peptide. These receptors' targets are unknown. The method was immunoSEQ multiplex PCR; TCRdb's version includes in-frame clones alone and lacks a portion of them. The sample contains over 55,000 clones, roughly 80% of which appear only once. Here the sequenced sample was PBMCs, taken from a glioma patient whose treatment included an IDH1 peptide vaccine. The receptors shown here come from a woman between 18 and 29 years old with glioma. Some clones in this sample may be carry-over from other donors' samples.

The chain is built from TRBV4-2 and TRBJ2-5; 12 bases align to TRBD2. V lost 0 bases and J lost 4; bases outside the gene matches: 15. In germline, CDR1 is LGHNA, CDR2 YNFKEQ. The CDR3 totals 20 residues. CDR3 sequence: CASSQDNIGGLAGGRETQYF. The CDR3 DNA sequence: TGTGCCAGCAGCCAAGATAATATAGGGGGCCTAGCGGGGGGGAGAGAGACCCAGTACTTC.

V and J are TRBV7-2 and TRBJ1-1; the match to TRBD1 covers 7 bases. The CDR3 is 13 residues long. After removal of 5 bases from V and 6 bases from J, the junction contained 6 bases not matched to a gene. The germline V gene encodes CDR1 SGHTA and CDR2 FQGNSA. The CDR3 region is CASSLKGAAEAFF. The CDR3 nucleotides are TGTGCCAGCAGCCTGAAGGGGGCCGCTGAAGCTTTCTTT.

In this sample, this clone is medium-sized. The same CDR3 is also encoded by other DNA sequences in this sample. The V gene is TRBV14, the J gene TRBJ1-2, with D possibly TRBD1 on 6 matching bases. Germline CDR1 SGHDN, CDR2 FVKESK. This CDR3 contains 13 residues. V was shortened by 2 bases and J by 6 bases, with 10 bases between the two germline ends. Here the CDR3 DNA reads TGTGCCAGCAGCCAACAGGGGAAGCATGGCTACACCTTC. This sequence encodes CASSQQGKHGYTF.

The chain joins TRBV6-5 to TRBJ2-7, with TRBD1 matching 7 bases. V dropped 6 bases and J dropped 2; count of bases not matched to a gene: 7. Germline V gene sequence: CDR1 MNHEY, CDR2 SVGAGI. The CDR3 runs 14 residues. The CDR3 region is CASRPPDRPYEQYF. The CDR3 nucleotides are TGTGCCAGCAGACCTCCGGACAGGCCCTACGAGCAGTACTTC.

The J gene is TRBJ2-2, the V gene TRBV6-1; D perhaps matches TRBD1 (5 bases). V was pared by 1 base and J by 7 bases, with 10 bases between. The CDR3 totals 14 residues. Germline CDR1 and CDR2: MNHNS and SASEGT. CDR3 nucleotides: TGTGCCAGCAGTGAAGGCAGGGTTAGCGGGGAGCTGTTTTTT. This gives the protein CASSEGRVSGELFF.

CDR3 DNA: TGTGCCAGCAGCTTGGGCGTCAGTAATTCACCCCTCCACTTT. Translation gives CASSLGVSNSPLHF. The chain carries TRBV5-6 and TRBJ1-6; no reliable D call. Trimming pared 0 bases from V and 6 bases from J, leaving 7 bases between. This CDR3 has 14 amino acids. Germline V gene sequence: CDR1 SGHDT, CDR2 YYEEEE.

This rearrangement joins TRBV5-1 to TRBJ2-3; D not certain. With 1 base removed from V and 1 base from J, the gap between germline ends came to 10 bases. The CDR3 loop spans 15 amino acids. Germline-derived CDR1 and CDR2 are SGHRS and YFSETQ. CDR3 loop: CASSLRSLGTDTQYF. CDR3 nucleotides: TGCGCCAGCAGCTTGCGGTCATTAGGCACAGATACGCAGTATTTT.

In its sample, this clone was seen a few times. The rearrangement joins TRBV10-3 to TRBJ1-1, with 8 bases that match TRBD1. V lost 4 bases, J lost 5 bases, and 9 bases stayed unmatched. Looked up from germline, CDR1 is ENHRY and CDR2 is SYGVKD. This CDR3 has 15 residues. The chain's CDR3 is CAISAEAGGKTEAFF. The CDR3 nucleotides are TGTGCCATCAGTGCCGAAGCAGGGGGCAAGACTGAAGCTTTCTTT.

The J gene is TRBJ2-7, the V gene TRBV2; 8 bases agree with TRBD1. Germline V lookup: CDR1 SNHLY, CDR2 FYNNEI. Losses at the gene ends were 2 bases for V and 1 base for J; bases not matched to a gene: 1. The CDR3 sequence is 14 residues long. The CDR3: CASSERTGSYEQYF. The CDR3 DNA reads TGTGCCAGCAGTGAAAGGACAGGGTCCTACGAGCAGTACTTC.

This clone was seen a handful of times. The CDR3 DNA follows: TGTGCCAGCAGCCAAGGGGGCGGGGGGCCGACCTACGAGCAGTACTTC. As protein: CASSQGGGGPTYEQYF. The gene calls are TRBV14 and TRBJ2-5; 8 nucleotides align to TRBD2. Matching the DNA end better, TRBJ2-7 makes the J call doubtful. This CDR3 region has 16 residues. The germline V gene encodes CDR1 SGHDN and CDR2 FVKESK.

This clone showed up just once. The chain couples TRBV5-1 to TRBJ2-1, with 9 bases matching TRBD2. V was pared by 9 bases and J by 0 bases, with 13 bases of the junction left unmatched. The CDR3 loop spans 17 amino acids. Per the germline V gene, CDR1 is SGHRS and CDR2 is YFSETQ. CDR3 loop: CATYSGLAPSSYNEQFF. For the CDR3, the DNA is TGCGCCACCTACTCCGGACTAGCGCCAAGCTCCTACAATGAGCAGTTCTTC. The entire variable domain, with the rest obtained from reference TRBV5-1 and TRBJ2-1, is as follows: KAGVTQTPRYLIKTRGQQVTLSCSPISGHRSVSWYQQTPGQGLQFLFEYFSETQRNKGNFPGRFSGRQFSNSRSEMNVSTLELGDSALYLCATYSGLAPSSYNEQFFGPGTRLTVL.

CDR3 region: CASSYSKYQPQHF. The CDR3 coding sequence is TGTGCCAGCAGTTACTCGAAGTACCAGCCCCAGCATTTT. The chain couples TRBV6-5 to TRBJ1-5; D call uncertain. Germline lookup yields CDR1 MNHEY and CDR2 SVGAGI. V lost 0 bases to trimming and J lost 7 bases, with 7 bases between them. The CDR3 consists of 13 residues.

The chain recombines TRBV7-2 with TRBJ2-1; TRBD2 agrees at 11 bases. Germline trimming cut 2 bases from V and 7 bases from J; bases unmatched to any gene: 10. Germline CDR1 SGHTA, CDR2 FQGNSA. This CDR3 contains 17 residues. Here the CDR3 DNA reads TGTGCCAGCAGCTTATTTCTGGCTAGCGGGAGGTCTAATGAGCAGTTCTTC. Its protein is CASSLFLASGRSNEQFF. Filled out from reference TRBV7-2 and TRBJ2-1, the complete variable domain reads GAGVSQSPSNKVTEKGKDVELRCDPISGHTALYWYRQSLGQGLEFLIYFQGNSAPDKSGLPSDRFSAERTGGSVSTLTIQRTQQEDSAVYLCASSLFLASGRSNEQFFGPGTRLTVL.

CDR3 DNA: TGTGCCAGCAGCGTAGGTGTGGGCTATGAGCAGTTCTTC. Translating it yields CASSVGVGYEQFF. This chain joins TRBV9 and TRBJ2-1; D remains unclear. V lost 0 bases, J lost 8 bases, and 9 bases lay in between. The germline V gene encodes CDR1 SGDLS and CDR2 YYNGEE. The length of the CDR3 is 13 residues.

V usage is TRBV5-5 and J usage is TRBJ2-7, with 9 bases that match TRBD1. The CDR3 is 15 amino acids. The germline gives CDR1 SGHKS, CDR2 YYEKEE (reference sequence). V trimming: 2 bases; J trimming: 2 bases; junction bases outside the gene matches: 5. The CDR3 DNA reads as TGTGCCAGCAGCTTCCGACAGGGGGAAACCTACGAGCAGTACTTC. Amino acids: CASSFRQGETYEQYF.

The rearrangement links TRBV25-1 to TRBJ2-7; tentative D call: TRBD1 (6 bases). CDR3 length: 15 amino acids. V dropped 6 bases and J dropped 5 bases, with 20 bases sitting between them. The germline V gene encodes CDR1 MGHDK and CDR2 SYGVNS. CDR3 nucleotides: TGTGCCAGCAGCCTTACGGGTACAGGGCCCCACGAGCAGTACTTC. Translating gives CASSLTGTGPHEQYF.

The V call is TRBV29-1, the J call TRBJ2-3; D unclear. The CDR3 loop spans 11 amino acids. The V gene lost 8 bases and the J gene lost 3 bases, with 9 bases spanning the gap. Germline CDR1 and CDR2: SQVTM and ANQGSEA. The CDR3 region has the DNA TGCAGCCAAAAGAGTACAGATACGCAGTATTTT. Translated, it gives CSQKSTDTQYF.

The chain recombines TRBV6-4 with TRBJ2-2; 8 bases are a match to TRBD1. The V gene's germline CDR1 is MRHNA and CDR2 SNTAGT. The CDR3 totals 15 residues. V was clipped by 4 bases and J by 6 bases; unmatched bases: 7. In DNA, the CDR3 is TGTGCCAGCAGTGGCGGACAGGGCGGGTCCGGGGAGCTGTTTTTT. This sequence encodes CASSGGQGGSGELFF.

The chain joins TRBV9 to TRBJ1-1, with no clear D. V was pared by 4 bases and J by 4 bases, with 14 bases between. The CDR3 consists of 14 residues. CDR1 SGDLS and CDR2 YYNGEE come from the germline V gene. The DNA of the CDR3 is TGTGCCAGCAGCCTGGAGGGCGGTGGCACTGAAGCTTTCTTT. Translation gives CASSLEGGGTEAFF.

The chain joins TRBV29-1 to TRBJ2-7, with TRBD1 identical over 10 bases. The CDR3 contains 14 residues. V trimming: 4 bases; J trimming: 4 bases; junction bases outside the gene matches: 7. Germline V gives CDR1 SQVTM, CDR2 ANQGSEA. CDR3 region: CSVAWGDRGYEQYF. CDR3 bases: TGCAGCGTTGCTTGGGGGGACAGGGGATACGAGCAGTACTTC.

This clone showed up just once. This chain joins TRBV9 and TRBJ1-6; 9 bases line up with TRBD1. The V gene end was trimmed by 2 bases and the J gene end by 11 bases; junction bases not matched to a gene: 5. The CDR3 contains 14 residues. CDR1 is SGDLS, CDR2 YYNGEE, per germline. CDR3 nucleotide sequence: TGTGCCAGCAGCGTCAAGGACAGGGGAGCACCCCTCCACTTT. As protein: CASSVKDRGAPLHF.